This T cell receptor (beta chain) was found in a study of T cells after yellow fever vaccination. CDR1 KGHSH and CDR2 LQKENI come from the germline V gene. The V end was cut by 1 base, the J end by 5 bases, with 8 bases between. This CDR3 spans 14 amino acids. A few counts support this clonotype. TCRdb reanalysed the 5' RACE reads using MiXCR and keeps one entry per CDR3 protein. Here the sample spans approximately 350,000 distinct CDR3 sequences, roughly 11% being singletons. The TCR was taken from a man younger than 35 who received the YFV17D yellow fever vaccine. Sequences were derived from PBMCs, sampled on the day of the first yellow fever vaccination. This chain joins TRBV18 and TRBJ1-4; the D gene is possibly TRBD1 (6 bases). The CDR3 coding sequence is TGTGCCAGCTCACCACGGAGGGGGAATGAAAAACTGTTTTTT. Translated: CASSPRRGNEKLFF.